This passage covers 14 T cell receptor beta chains from one sample sequenced in a study of PD-L1 blockade in urothelial cancer. The table came from immunoSEQ multiplex PCR; TCRdb's copy has only in-frame clones and leaves some out. The sample carries under 80,000 clones, 75% to 85% recorded once. Time point noted: pretreatment peripheral blood. The sequencing used PBMCs, collected around atezolizumab (anti-PD-L1) treatment. The receptor source for this set is a man in his 70s with urothelial cancer.

This rearrangement joins TRBV11-3 to TRBJ2-7; D is undetermined. V lost 1 base and J lost 7, with 8 bases in between. The CDR3 is made up of 12 amino acids. CDR1 SGHNT and CDR2 YENEEA come from the germline V gene. The CDR3 region has the DNA TGTGCCAGCAGCTTAGGAGAAAGAGAGCAGTACTTC. Its protein product is CASSLGEREQYF.

The table lists this clone with many counts. This chain connects TRBV11-1 to TRBJ2-7; tentatively, D is TRBD1 (5 bases). Trimming pared 4 bases from V and 2 bases from J, leaving 9 bases between. Germline CDR1 reads SGHAT; CDR2 reads FQDESV (reference sequence). The CDR3 covers 13 residues. The CDR3 spells CASSSPTAYEQYF. DNA for the CDR3: TGTGCCAGCAGCTCCCCGACAGCCTACGAGCAGTACTTC.

The V call is TRBV6-5, the J call TRBJ2-6; D may be TRBD1 (6 bases). Trimming shortened V by 6 bases and J by 0 bases, and 9 bases separated the two germline ends. This CDR3 is 15 amino acids long. In germline, CDR1 is MNHEY, CDR2 SVGAGI. CDR3: CASSHRVSGANVLTF. The CDR3 coding sequence is TGTGCCAGCAGCCACAGGGTCTCTGGGGCCAACGTCCTGACTTTC.

The chain recombines TRBV9 with TRBJ1-3, with D unclear. In germline, CDR1 is SGDLS, CDR2 YYNGEE. V dropped 3 bases and J dropped 0 bases, with 19 bases sitting between them. This CDR3 has 18 amino acids. In nucleotides, the CDR3 is TGTGCCAGCAGCGGTAGGGCTACGCGGGCCCACTCTGGAAACACCATATATTTT. Translation: CASSGRATRAHSGNTIYF.

The chain recombines TRBV6-1 with TRBJ2-1, with 9 bases matching TRBD2. CDR1 and CDR2 (germline): MNHNS, SASEGT. V lost 4 bases and J lost 9; bases outside the gene matches: 7. The CDR3 consists of 14 residues. CDR3 DNA sequence: TGTGCCAGCAGTGGGAGACTAGCGGAAGTTGAGCAGTTCTTC. Its translation: CASSGRLAEVEQFF.

The chain combines TRBV13 with TRBJ1-2, with 9 nucleotides matching TRBD1. J was trimmed by 8 bases and V by 1 base; bases with no gene match: 5. Germline CDR1 and CDR2: PRHDT and FYEKMQ (reference sequence). This CDR3 comprises 14 residues. The DNA of the CDR3 is TGTGCCAGCAGCTTAGCCGGGACAGGGTGGGGCTACACCTTC. Its protein is CASSLAGTGWGYTF.

The chain employs TRBV5-5 and TRBJ2-7, with D possibly TRBD1 on 6 matching bases. This CDR3 contains 14 residues. With 0 bases removed from V and 6 bases from J, the gap between germline ends came to 13 bases. Germline CDR1 reads SGHKS; CDR2 reads YYEKEE (reference sequence). CDR3 sequence reads: CASSLAPQGGEQYF. CDR3 nucleotides: TGTGCCAGCAGCTTGGCACCACAGGGCGGCGAGCAGTACTTC.

This chain links TRBV27 with TRBJ2-7; D is perhaps TRBD2 (6 bases). V was pared by 2 bases and J by 4 bases, with 15 bases between. Germline CDR1 and CDR2: MNHEY and SMNVEV (reference sequence). This CDR3 has 15 residues. The CDR3, as DNA: TGTGCCAGCAGTTTACCTTCTGCGGGGACTTACGAGCAGTACTTC. Its translation is CASSLPSAGTYEQYF.

The gene calls are TRBV5-1 and TRBJ2-7, with TRBD1 as a possible D gene (5 bases). The V gene lost 2 bases and the J gene lost 0 bases, with 9 bases spanning the gap. The length of the CDR3 is 14 residues. Germline CDR1 is SGHRS and CDR2 is YFSETQ. Here the CDR3 DNA reads TGCGCCAGCAGCTTATCGACAGACTCCTACGAGCAGTACTTC. Protein sequence: CASSLSTDSYEQYF.

V usage is TRBV10-3 and J usage is TRBJ2-2; the match to TRBD2 covers 9 bases. The CDR3 runs 14 residues. V gave up 7 bases and J gave up 4 bases; unmatched junction bases: 4. Germline V gene lookup returns CDR1 ENHRY and CDR2 SYGVKD. Here the CDR3 DNA reads TGTGCCATCAAGGGTAGCGGGGGCACCGGGGAGCTGTTTTTT. Translation: CAIKGSGGTGELFF.

The chain joins TRBV2 to TRBJ1-2; 9 bases fit TRBD1. The CDR3 is 13 amino acids. CDR1 is SNHLY, CDR2 FYNNEI, per germline. Unmatched junction bases numbered 11, after V lost 11 bases and J lost 7 bases. The CDR3 nucleotides are TGTGCCGACCGGGACAGGGCTCTCGGTGGCTACACCTTC. The encoded protein is CADRDRALGGYTF.

The chain joins TRBV2 to TRBJ2-7; TRBD1 matches 7 bases. Unmatched junction bases numbered 8, after V lost 7 bases and J lost 2 bases. In germline, CDR1 is SNHLY, CDR2 FYNNEI. The length of the CDR3 is 14 residues. The CDR3: CASTVRQGAYEQYF. The CDR3 DNA reads as TGTGCCAGCACCGTTCGGCAGGGGGCCTACGAGCAGTACTTC.

The V and J genes are TRBV10-3 and TRBJ1-2; 9 nucleotides align to TRBD1. This CDR3 region has 14 residues. With V trimmed by 4 bases and J by 5 bases, 5 bases remained unmatched. CDR1 ENHRY and CDR2 SYGVKD come from the germline V gene. CDR3: CAISAAGTGYGYTF. CDR3 nucleotides: TGTGCCATCAGTGCAGCCGGGACAGGGTATGGCTACACCTTC.

This chain links TRBV5-1 with TRBJ2-6; D remains ambiguous. The CDR3 length is 15 residues. Germline CDR1 and CDR2: SGHRS and YFSETQ. With 3 bases removed from V and 0 bases from J, the gap between germline ends came to 7 bases. CDR3 protein: CASSYGFSGANVLTF. Written as DNA, the CDR3 is TGCGCCAGCAGCTACGGGTTCTCTGGGGCCAACGTCCTGACTTTC.